This T cell receptor beta chain came from a study of radiation and T cells in renal cell carcinoma. Findings and caveats of the study: No pretreatment tumor biopsies were available for baseline clonotypes. In blood, top tumor clones expanded by 2 weeks, shrinking by 4.

Only a few counts were recorded for this clone. Its antigen is as yet unknown. Generated by immunoSEQ multiplex PCR, the TCRdb table keeps only in-frame clones and is missing some. This sample yields around 94,000 clones, of which 80% to 90% are seen a single time; 6.5% to 8.5% belongs to the top ten. Stated time point: baseline pretreatment blood. Treatment specified: 15 Gy SBRT to primary tumor, nephrectomy 4 weeks later. After SBRT, blood was collected at 2 and 4 weeks, plus baseline. The CDR3 spans 12 residues. Germline V gene sequence: CDR1 MNHNS, CDR2 SASEGT. Trimming shortened V by 8 bases and J by 3 bases, and 11 bases separated the two germline ends.

This material consisted of blood, taken from a patient whose treatment included radiotherapy and nephrectomy. The sequence came from a man aged 50-60 years with renal cell carcinoma. The rearrangement uses TRBV6-1 and TRBJ2-7; D perhaps matches TRBD1 (6 bases). CDR3 coding DNA: TGTGCCAGCGGCAGGGGTTTCTACGAGCAGTACTTC. It encodes CASGRGFYEQYF.